The subject of this entry is one TCR beta chain. This entry is derived from a study of blood T cell repertoires in COVID-19. Using immunoSEQ multiplex PCR, the repertoire was profiled, and TCRdb retains in-frame clones only, with some absent. Here the sample spans about 140,000 clones, 75% to 85% being singletons. Sequenced sample: peripheral blood. The receptor's source is a woman of 80 years or more with active or convalescent COVID-19.

CDR3 in DNA: TGTGCCAGCAGTTCGGGAGGAATCGTCAAAAACATTCAGTACTTC. Translating gives CASSSGGIVKNIQYF. This chain joins TRBV11-2 and TRBJ2-4, with 7 positions matching TRBD2. V lost 6 bases to trimming and J lost 3 bases; unmatched junction nucleotides: 8. The CDR3 has 15 residues. Germline V gene data show CDR1 as SGHAT and CDR2 as FQNNGV.